Sequencing of this TCR beta chain was carried out in a study of blood T cell repertoires in COVID-19. Looked up from germline, CDR1 is SGDLS and CDR2 is YYNGEE. This CDR3 is built from 15 residues. Trimming cost V 0 bases and J 2 bases, with 12 bases left between them. The data were produced by immunoSEQ multiplex PCR, yet TCRdb's version contains in-frame clones alone and is incomplete. Seen here are about 290,000 clones, around 86% observed once, and the top ten hold 1.5% to 2%. The sequencing sample was made of PBMCs or T cells enriched from blood (not recorded which). The V call is TRBV9, the J call TRBJ2-7; unclear D gene. This TCR was recovered from a middle-aged woman who had recovered from COVID-19. The CDR3 coding sequence is TGTGCCAGCAGCGTAGGCCATACGGTTACCTACGAGCAGTACTTC. Protein product: CASSVGHTVTYEQYF.